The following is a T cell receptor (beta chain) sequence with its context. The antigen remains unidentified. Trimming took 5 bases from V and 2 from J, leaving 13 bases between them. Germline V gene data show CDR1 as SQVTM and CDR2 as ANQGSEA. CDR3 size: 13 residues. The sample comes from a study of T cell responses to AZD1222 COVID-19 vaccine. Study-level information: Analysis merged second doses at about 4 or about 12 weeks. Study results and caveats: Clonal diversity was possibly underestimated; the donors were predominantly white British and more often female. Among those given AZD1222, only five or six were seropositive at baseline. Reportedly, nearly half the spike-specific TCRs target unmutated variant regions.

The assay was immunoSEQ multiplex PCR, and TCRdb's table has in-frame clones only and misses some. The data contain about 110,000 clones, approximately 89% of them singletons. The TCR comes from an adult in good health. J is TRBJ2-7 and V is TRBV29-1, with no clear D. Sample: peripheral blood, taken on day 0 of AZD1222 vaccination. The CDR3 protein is CSVYGLSTYEQYF. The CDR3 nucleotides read TGCAGCGTTTACGGGCTCAGTACCTACGAGCAGTACTTC.